These 19 T cell receptor beta chains were sequenced from one sample in a study of blood T cell repertoires in COVID-19. Method: immunoSEQ multiplex PCR; TCRdb's copy keeps in-frame clones and lacks some. The repertoire holds tens of thousands of clones, roughly 90% seen once, with 1.3% in the top ten. The sample was peripheral blood. The source is a man aged 55 to 70 with acute or convalescent COVID-19.

The chain employs TRBV29-1 and TRBJ1-1, with 7 positions matching TRBD1. V lost 6 bases, J lost 6 bases, and 10 bases stayed unmatched. The CDR3 extends over 13 amino acids. Germline V gene data show CDR1 as SQVTM and CDR2 as ANQGSEA. CDR3 DNA: TGCAGCGTCGGGGACAGTAGACTTTCTGAAGCTTTCTTT. It translates to CSVGDSRLSEAFF.

There are a few counts of this clone. The chain is built from TRBV11-2 and TRBJ2-7, with 7 bases identical to TRBD1. CDR1 SGHAT and CDR2 FQNNGV come from the germline V gene. CDR3 length equals 16 residues. V lost 8 bases to trimming and J lost 4 bases; unmatched junction nucleotides: 17. CDR3 nucleotides: TGTGCCAGCCGCTCCCCCCGGGACAGCCTCCCTTACGAGCAGTACTTC. Its translation: CASRSPRDSLPYEQYF.

The chain recombines TRBV19 with TRBJ2-2; 10 nucleotides agree with TRBD2. The CDR3 is made up of 15 amino acids. CDR1 and CDR2 from the germline V gene are LNHDA and SQIVND (reference sequence). V was pared by 3 bases and J by 7 bases, with 5 bases of the junction left unmatched. CDR3 DNA: TGTGCCAGTAGTATCGATCGGACTAGCGGCGGGGAGCTGTTTTTT. Its protein product is CASSIDRTSGGELFF.

The V and J genes are TRBV2 and TRBJ2-2; D may be TRBD1 (7 bases). The CDR3 is 14 amino acids. V lost 6 bases and J lost 6, with 14 bases in between. Germline V gene lookup returns CDR1 SNHLY and CDR2 FYNNEI. In DNA form, the CDR3 reads TGTGCCAGCAGCCGCGGGACAGTCGCCGGGGAGCTGTTTTTT. Its translation: CASSRGTVAGELFF.

The CDR3 nucleotides are TGTGCCAGCAGCTCCCGGTTCGGGGGGAAGAGCTCCTACGAGCAGTACTTC. It yields the protein CASSSRFGGKSSYEQYF. This chain uses TRBV7-2 with TRBJ2-7; TRBD2 aligns across 7 bases. The CDR3 has 17 residues. Germline V gene data show CDR1 as SGHTA and CDR2 as FQGNSA. V lost 4 bases and J lost 0; bases outside the gene matches: 12.

Only one count was recorded for this clone. The chain couples TRBV10-3 to TRBJ1-5; D remains ambiguous. Trimming pared 6 bases from V and 3 bases from J, leaving 12 bases between. The CDR3 runs to 14 residues. Per the germline V gene, CDR1 is ENHRY and CDR2 is SYGVKD. In nucleotides, the CDR3 is TGTGCCATCAGCGTACGGGGTCCCAATCAGCCCCAGCATTTT. Its translation: CAISVRGPNQPQHF.

The V and J genes are TRBV5-6 and TRBJ1-1; tentatively, D is TRBD1 (5 bases). The V and J ends lost 3 bases and 0 bases respectively, with 12 bases between them. From germline, CDR1 is SGHDT and CDR2 YYEEEE. This CDR3 has 15 residues. The CDR3 region has the DNA TGTGCCAGCAGCTGGGCACAGGTCATGAACACTGAAGCTTTCTTT. Protein sequence: CASSWAQVMNTEAFF.

Only a few counts were recorded for this clone. The chain combines TRBV29-1 with TRBJ1-1; 7 bases line up with TRBD1. CDR1 is SQVTM and CDR2 is ANQGSEA in the germline V gene. The CDR3 totals 11 residues. The V segment lost 7 bases and the J segment 3 bases; nucleotides outside the gene matches: 2. For the CDR3, the DNA is TGCAGCGCACAGGGGTACACTGAAGCTTTCTTT. Translated, it gives CSAQGYTEAFF.

This chain connects TRBV19 to TRBJ1-1, with 7 bases lining up with TRBD1. From germline, CDR1 is LNHDA and CDR2 SQIVND (reference sequence). The CDR3 is 14 amino acids. V was pared by 4 bases and J by 1 base, with 3 bases of the junction left unmatched. CDR3: CASSTWTGNTEAFF. The CDR3 DNA is TGTGCCAGTAGTACCTGGACAGGGAACACTGAAGCTTTCTTT.

The chain employs TRBV7-9 and TRBJ2-2; 7 positions agree with TRBD2. V gave up 5 bases and J gave up 4 bases; unmatched junction bases: 7. CDR3 length: 15 amino acids. The germline gives CDR1 SEHNR, CDR2 FQNEAQ (reference sequence). CDR3 sequence reads: CASSQTGGSTGELFF. CDR3 nucleotides: TGTGCCAGCAGCCAGACCGGGGGGAGCACCGGGGAGCTGTTTTTT.

The gene calls are TRBV6-5 and TRBJ1-5, with D possibly being TRBD1 (6 bases). This CDR3 contains 13 residues. The V end was cut by 6 bases, the J end by 4 bases, with 10 bases between. Germline assignment: CDR1 MNHEY and CDR2 SVGAGI. The CDR3 loop reads CASRAQGNQPQHF. The CDR3 DNA follows: TGTGCCAGCAGAGCACAGGGAAATCAGCCCCAGCATTTT.

The V gene is TRBV3-1 (or the pseudogene TRBV3-2), the J gene TRBJ2-1; D remains unclear. V lost 4 bases, J lost 4 bases, and 5 bases lay in between. The CDR3 runs 12 residues. From germline, CDR1 is LGHDT and CDR2 YNNKEL (reference sequence). The DNA for the CDR3 is TGTGCCAGCAGCCCCGGGTACAATGAGCAGTTCTTC. Encoded protein: CASSPGYNEQFF.

The CDR3 DNA reads as TGTGCCAGCAGCAACAGGGTACAGGGCTACACCTTC. Amino acids: CASSNRVQGYTF. This chain uses TRBV28 with TRBJ1-2; a weak D match, TRBD1 (6 bases). V gave up 6 bases and J gave up 8 bases, with 13 bases separating them. The V gene's germline CDR1 is MDHEN and CDR2 SYDVKM. This CDR3 has 12 residues.

The genes are TRBV3-1 (or the pseudogene TRBV3-2) and TRBJ1-6; D is possibly TRBD1 (5 bases). Germline V gene sequence: CDR1 LGHDT, CDR2 YNNKEL (reference sequence). V shed 3 bases and J shed 3 bases, with 12 bases lying between them. CDR3 length: 16 amino acids. CDR3 nucleotide sequence: TGTGCCAGCAGCCAGAACACAGGACACTATAATTCACCCCTCCACTTT. Encoded protein: CASSQNTGHYNSPLHF.

The chain recombines TRBV30 with TRBJ1-2; D is perhaps TRBD1 (5 bases). The ends were cut back, 2 bases at V and 0 bases at J, with 10 bases in the middle. Germline V gene data show CDR1 as GTSNPN and CDR2 as SVGIG (reference sequence). This CDR3 is 14 amino acids long. CDR3 in amino acids: CAWSPGVANYGYTF. The CDR3 DNA reads as TGTGCCTGGAGTCCGGGGGTAGCTAACTATGGCTACACCTTC.

This clone was detected only once. The V gene is TRBV24-1, the J gene TRBJ2-7; 8 bases line up with TRBD2. From germline, CDR1 is KGHDR and CDR2 SFDVKD. This CDR3 spans 13 amino acids. Trimming at V came to 9 bases and at J to 1 base, leaving 4 bases not matched to a gene. CDR3 sequence (DNA): TGTGCCACCGCCCGCGGGGGGTCCTACGAGCAGTACTTC. Translation: CATARGGSYEQYF.

This clone was seen a few times. The chain uses TRBV9 and TRBJ1-5; 7 nucleotides align to TRBD1. CDR1 SGDLS and CDR2 YYNGEE come from the germline V gene. The V gene end was trimmed by 7 bases and the J gene end by 7 bases; junction bases not matched to a gene: 5. The CDR3 runs to 12 residues. CDR3 loop: CASWDRRQPQHF. For the CDR3, the DNA is TGTGCCAGCTGGGACAGAAGGCAGCCCCAGCATTTT.

The V call is TRBV5-6, the J call TRBJ1-1; 7 bases are shared with TRBD1. The V gene's germline CDR1 is SGHDT and CDR2 YYEEEE. After removal of 2 bases from V and 11 bases from J, the junction contained 6 bases not matched to a gene. This CDR3 spans 12 amino acids. CDR3 nucleotide sequence: TGTGCCAGCAGCTTTAACAGGGGTGGCGCTTTCTTT. Translating gives CASSFNRGGAFF.

The chain has TRBV5-1 and TRBJ2-3, with D tentatively TRBD2 (7 bases). V lost 0 bases to trimming and J lost 1 base, with 12 bases between them. Germline V gene sequence: CDR1 SGHRS, CDR2 YFSETQ. The CDR3 is made up of 16 amino acids. CDR3 nucleotide sequence: TGCGCCAGCAGCTTGGCCGGGGGGCTAGGCACAGATACGCAGTATTTT. It yields the protein CASSLAGGLGTDTQYF.